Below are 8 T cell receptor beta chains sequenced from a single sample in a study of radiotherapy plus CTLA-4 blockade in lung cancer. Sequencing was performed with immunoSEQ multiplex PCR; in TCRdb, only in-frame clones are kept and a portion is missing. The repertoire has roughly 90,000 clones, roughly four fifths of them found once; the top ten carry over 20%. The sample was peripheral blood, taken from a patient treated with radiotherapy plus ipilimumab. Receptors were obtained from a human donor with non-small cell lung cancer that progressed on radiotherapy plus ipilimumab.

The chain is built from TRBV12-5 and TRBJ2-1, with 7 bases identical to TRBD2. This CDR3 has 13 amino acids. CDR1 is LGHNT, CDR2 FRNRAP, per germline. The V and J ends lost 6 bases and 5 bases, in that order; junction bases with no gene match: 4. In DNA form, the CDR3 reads TGTGCTAGTGGCTCAGGACTAGACAATGAGCAGTTCTTC. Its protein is CASGSGLDNEQFF. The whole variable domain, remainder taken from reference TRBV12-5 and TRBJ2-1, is DARVTQTPRHKVTEMGQEVTMRCQPILGHNTVFWYRQTMMQGLELLAYFRNRAPLDDSGMPKDRFSAEMPDATLATLKIQPSEPRDSAVYFCASGSGLDNEQFFGPGTRLTVL.

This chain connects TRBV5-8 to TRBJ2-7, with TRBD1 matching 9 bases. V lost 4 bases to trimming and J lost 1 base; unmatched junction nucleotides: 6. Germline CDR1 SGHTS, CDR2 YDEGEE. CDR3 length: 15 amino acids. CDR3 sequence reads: CASSGPGQGSYEQYF. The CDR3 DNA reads TGTGCCAGCAGCGGCCCGGGACAGGGTTCCTACGAGCAGTACTTC.

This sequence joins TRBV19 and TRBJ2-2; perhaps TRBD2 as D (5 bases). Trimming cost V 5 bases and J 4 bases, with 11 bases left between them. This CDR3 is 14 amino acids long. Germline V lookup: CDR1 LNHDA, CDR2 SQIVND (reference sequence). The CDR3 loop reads CASSGRYTTGELFF. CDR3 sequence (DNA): TGTGCCAGTAGTGGGAGATACACCACCGGGGAGCTGTTTTTT.

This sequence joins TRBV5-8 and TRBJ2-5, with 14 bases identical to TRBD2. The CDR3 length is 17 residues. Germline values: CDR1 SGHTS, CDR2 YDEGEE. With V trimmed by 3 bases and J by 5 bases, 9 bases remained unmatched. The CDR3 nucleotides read TGTGCCAGCAGCTACGGGACTAGCGGGAGTGGGTGGGAGACCCAGTACTTC. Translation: CASSYGTSGSGWETQYF.

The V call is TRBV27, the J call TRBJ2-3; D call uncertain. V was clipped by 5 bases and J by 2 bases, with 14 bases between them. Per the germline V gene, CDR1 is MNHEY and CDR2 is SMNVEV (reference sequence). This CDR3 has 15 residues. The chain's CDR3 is CASSAATLFTDTQYF. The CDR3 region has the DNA TGTGCCAGCAGTGCAGCTACACTATTCACAGATACGCAGTATTTT.

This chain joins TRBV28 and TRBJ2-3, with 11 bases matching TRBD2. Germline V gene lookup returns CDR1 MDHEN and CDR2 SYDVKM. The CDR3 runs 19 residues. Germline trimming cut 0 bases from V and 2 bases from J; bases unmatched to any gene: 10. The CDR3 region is CASSLWNPLAGGLTDTQYF. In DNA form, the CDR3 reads TGTGCCAGCAGTTTATGGAACCCCCTAGCGGGAGGCCTCACAGATACGCAGTATTTT.

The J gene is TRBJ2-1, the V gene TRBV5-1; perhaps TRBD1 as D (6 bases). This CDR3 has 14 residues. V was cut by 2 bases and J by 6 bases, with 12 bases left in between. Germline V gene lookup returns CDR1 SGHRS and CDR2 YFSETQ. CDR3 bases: TGCGCCAGCAGCTTAAACAGGGTCAGCAATGAGCAGTTCTTC. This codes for CASSLNRVSNEQFF.

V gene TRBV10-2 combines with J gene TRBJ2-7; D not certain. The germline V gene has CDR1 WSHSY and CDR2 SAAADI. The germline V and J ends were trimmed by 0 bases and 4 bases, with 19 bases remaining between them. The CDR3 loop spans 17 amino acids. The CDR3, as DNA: TGCGCCAGCAGTGAGTCGGGTTTTTTACAGAACCGTTACGAGCAGTACTTC. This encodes CASSESGFLQNRYEQYF.